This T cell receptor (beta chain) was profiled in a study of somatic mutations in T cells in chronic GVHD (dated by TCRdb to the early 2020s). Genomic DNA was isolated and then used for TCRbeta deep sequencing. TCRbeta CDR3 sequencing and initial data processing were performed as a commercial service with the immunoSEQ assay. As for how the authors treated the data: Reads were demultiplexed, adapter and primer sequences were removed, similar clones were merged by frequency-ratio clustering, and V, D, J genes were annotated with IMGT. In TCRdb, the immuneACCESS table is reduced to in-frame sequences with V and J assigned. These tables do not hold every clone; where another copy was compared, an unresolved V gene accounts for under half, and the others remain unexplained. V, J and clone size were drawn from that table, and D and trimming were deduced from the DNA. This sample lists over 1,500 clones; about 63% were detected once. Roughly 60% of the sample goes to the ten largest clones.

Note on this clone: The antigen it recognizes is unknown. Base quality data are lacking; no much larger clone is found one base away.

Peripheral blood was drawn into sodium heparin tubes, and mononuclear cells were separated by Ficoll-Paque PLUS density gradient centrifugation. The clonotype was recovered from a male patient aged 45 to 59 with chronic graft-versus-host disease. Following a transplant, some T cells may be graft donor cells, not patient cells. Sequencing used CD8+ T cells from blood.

The CDR3 in this case is CASSPRLNTGELFF. The DNA sequence is TGTGCCAGCAGCCCTCGTCTTAACACCGGGGAGCTGTTTTTT. The sequence is built from TRBV7-9 and TRBJ2-2; there is no confident call for the D gene. Spanning cysteine to phenylalanine, the CDR3 consists of 14 amino acids. Only the CDR3 DNA stays, 42 bases, in frame from base 1. CDR1 and CDR2, per the germline V gene (reference sequence), are SEHNR and FQNEAQ. Relative to germline, V is 5 bases shorter and J is 2 bases shorter, with 9 bases between their ends.